This note documents a single T cell receptor beta chain sequence. The antigen is undetermined. This specimen comes from a study of T cell repertoires in cytomegalovirus infection. Overall study context: Matching HLA type, along with CMV infection, was indicated by public TCR beta signatures.

TCRdb itself ran the reads through MiXCR, one entry per CDR3 protein. Here the sample spans about 700,000 distinct CDR3 sequences, 30% to 35% being singletons. The CDR3 is 15 residues long. Deletions cut 4 bases from V and 2 bases from J, with 12 bases between. CDR1 and CDR2 (germline): SGHNT, YENEEA. The sample consisted of cultured PBMCs, taken from culture after CMV antigen stimulation. The receptor comes from a human donor in good health (CMV status not recorded). Some clones in this sample may be carry-over from other donors' samples. V usage is TRBV11-3 and J usage is TRBJ1-3, with D uncertain. CDR3 DNA: TGTGCCAGCAGCTCCGATGGACGTGCTGGAAACACCATATATTTT. Residues: CASSSDGRAGNTIYF.